The entry below gives a single T cell receptor (beta chain) sequence along with its context. Original processing methods: Estimation of nucleated cell counts relied on the amplification of reference gene primers. Sequencing was performed with immunoSEQ multiplex PCR; in TCRdb, only in-frame clones are kept and a portion is missing. V and J calls and clone size come straight from that table; D and trimming were deduced from the DNA. The sample consists of fewer than 350,000 clones, roughly 87% of them appearing once. CDR1 and CDR2 (germline): SGHNT, YYREEE (reference sequence). The CDR3 is 19 residues long. Trimming took 4 bases from V and 1 from J; bases not matched to a gene: 13. This entry is derived from a study of blood T cell repertoires in COVID-19. Study-wide context: From the United States, Italy and Spain came samples of acute and convalescent COVID-19. PBMCs, B-cell-depleted T cells, or T cells were the source of the cDNA or gDNA that made up the material.

The chain carries TRBV5-4 and TRBJ2-7; TRBD2 matches at 14 bases. The TCR comes from a man aged 18 to 30 with active or convalescent COVID-19. The sample taken for sequencing was peripheral blood. The DNA for the CDR3 is TGTGCCAGCAGCGGGGGGACTAGCGGGGGCCAGGGTTATTCCTACGAGCAGTACTTC. This gives the protein CASSGGTSGGQGYSYEQYF.